One T cell receptor (beta chain) is described in this entry. As yet, its antigen is unknown. The V and J ends lost 2 bases and 8 bases respectively, with 18 bases between them. The V gene's germline CDR1 is SEHNR and CDR2 FQNEAQ (reference sequence). The CDR3 loop spans 15 amino acids. The library targeted TCRbeta and was prepared with unique molecular identifiers. TCRdb re-analysed the PCR reads in MiXCR, keeping a single row per CDR3 protein. Of over 25,000 distinct CDR3 sequences listed, over 15% are singletons. This entry belongs to a study of T-cell reconstitution after alpha-beta-depleted transplantation in children. Study-level results: When one year had passed after transplant, most T-cell counts and diversity came from newly produced T cells. Expanded clones from the graft, numbering several hundred, reportedly supplied alpha-beta T cells about two months after transplant. Certain patients had high TCRbeta diversity at day 60, and it came from recipient T cells and thymic progenitors that survived.

The material sequenced was PBMCs, mostly from graft donor cells, taken 60 days after TCRalphabeta/CD19-depleted stem cell transplant. This sequence was found in a male patient aged 2 to 10 who had a stem cell transplant for acute lymphoblastic leukemia, so the T cells may come from the graft donor. The chain recombines TRBV7-9 with TRBJ1-2; no clear D. CDR3 DNA sequence: TGTGCCAGCAGCTTACGATTCTTCAAGGCAGAGGGCTACACCTTC. It encodes CASSLRFFKAEGYTF.